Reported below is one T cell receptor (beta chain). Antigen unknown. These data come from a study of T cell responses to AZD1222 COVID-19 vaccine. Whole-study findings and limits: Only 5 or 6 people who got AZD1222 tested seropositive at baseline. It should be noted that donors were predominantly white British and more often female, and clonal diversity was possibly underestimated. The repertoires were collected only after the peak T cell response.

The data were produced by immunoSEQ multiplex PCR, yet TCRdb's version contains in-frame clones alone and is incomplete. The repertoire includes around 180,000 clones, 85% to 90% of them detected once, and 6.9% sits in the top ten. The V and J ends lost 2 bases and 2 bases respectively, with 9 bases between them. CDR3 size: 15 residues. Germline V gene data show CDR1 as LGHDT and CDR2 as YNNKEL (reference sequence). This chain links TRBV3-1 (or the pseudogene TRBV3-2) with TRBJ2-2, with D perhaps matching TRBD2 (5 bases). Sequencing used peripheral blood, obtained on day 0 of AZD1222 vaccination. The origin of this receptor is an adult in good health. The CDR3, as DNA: TGTGCCAGCAGCCAACACGGGGTTAACACCGGGGAGCTGTTTTTT. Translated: CASSQHGVNTGELFF.